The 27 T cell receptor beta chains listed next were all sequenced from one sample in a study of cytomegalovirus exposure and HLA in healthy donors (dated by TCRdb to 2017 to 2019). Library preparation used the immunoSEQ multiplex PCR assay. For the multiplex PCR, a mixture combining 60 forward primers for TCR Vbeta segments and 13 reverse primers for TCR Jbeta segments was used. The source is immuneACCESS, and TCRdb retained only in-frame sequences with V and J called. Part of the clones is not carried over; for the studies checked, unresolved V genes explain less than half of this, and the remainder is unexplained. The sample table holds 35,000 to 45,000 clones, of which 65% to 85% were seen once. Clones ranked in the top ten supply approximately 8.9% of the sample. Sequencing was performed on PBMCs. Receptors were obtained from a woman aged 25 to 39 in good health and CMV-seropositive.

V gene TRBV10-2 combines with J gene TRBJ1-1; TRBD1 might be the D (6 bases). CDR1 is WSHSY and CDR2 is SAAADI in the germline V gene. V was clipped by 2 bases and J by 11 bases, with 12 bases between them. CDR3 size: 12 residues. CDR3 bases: TGCGCCAGCAGTGAGGACAGGTTCCAGGCTTTCTTT. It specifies CASSEDRFQAFF.

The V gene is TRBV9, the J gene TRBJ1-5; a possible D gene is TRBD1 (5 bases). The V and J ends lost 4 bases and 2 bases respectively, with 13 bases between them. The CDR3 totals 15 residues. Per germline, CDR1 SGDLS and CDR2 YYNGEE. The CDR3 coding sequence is TGTGCCAGCAGCCCCCACGGGGGAGGCAATCAGCCCCAGCATTTT. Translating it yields CASSPHGGGNQPQHF.

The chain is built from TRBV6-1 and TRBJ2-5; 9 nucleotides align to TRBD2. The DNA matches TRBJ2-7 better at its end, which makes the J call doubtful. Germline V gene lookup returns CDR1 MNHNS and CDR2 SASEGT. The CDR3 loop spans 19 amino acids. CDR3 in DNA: TGTGCCAGCAGTGAATTCCCCCCTAGCGGGGCCCACGCTAACTACGAGCAGTACTTC. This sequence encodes CASSEFPPSGAHANYEQYF.

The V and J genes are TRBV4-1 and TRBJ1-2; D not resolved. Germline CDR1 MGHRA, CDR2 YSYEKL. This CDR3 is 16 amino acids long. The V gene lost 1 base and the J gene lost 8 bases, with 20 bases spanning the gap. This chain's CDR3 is CASSQAPGGSRWGYTF. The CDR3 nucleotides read TGCGCCAGCAGCCAAGCCCCCGGCGGCTCAAGGTGGGGCTACACCTTC.

The CDR3 bases are TGTGCCAGCAGCCCCGGGGGACGACCGAACACCGGGGAGCTGTTTTTT. Translating it yields CASSPGGRPNTGELFF. V is TRBV9 and J is TRBJ2-2; possibly TRBD2 for D (6 bases). The germline gives CDR1 SGDLS, CDR2 YYNGEE. Trimming shortened V by 4 bases and J by 0 bases, and 13 bases separated the two germline ends. The CDR3 loop spans 16 amino acids. Based on the CDR3 plus reference TRBV9 and TRBJ2-2, the full variable domain is DSGVTQTPKHLITATGQRVTLRCSPRSGDLSVYWYQQSLDQGLQFLIQYYNGEERAKGNILERFSAQQFPDLHSELNLSSLELGDSALYFCASSPGGRPNTGELFFGEGSRLTVL.

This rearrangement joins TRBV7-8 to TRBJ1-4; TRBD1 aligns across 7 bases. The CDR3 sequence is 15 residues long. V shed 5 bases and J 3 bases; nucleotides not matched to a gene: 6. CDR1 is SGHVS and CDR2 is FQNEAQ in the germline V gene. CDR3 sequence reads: CASSPRTGANEKLFF. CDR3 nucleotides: TGTGCCAGCAGCCCCCGGACAGGCGCTAATGAAAAACTGTTTTTT.

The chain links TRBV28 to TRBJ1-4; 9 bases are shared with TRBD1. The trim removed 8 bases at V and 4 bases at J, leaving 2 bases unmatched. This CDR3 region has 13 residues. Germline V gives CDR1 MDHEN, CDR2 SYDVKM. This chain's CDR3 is CASQTGGNEKLFF. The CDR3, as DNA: TGTGCCAGCCAGACAGGGGGTAATGAAAAACTGTTTTTT.

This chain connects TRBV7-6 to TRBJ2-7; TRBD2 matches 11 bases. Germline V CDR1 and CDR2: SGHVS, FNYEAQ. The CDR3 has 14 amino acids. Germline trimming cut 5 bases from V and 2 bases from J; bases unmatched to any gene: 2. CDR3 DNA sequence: TGTGCCAGCAGCCCACTAGCGGGAGCCTACGAGCAGTACTTC. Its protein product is CASSPLAGAYEQYF. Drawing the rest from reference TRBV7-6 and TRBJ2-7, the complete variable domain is GAGVSQSPRYKVTKRGQDVALRCDPISGHVSLYWYRQALGQGPEFLTYFNYEAQQDKSGLPNDRFSAERPEGSISTLTIQRTEQRDSAMYRCASSPLAGAYEQYFGPGTRLTVT.

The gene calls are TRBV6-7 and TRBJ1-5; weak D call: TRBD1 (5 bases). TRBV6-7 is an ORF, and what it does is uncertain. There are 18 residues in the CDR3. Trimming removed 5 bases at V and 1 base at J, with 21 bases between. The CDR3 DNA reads TGTGCCAGCAGTCAGGGACGGGGGGTAATTTTGAGCAATCAGCCCCAGCATTTT. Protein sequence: CASSQGRGVILSNQPQHF.

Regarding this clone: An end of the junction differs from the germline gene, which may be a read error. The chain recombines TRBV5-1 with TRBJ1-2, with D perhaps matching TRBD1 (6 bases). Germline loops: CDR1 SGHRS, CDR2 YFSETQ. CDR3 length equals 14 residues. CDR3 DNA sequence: TGCGCCAGCAGCTTGCCCGGACAGAACTATGGCTACCCCTTC. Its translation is CASSLPGQNYGYPF.

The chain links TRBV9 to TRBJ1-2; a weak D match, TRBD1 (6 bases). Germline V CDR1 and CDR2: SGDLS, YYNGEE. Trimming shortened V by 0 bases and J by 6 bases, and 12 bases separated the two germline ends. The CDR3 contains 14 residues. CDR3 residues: CASSVGGRGDGYTF. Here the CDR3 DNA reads TGTGCCAGCAGCGTAGGTGGCAGGGGTGATGGCTACACCTTC.

CDR3 sequence (DNA): TGCGCCAGCAGTCAGCCTGACACCGAAGAGACCCAGTACTTC. Amino acid sequence: CASSQPDTEETQYF. The chain is built from TRBV23-1 and TRBJ2-5; D remains ambiguous. TRBV23-1 is annotated as an ORF whose role is uncertain. V lost 3 bases and J lost 3, with 11 bases in between. CDR3 length equals 14 residues.

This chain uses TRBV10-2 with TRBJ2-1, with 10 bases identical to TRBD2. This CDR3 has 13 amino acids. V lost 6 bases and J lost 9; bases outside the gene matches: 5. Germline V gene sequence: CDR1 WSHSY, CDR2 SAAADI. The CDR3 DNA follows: TGCGCCAGCAGAGGTGCTAGCGGGAGTGAGCAGTTCTTC. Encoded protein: CASRGASGSEQFF.

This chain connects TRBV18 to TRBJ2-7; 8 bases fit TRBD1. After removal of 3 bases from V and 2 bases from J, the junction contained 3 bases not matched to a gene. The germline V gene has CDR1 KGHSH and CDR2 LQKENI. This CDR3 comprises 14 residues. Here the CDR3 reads CASSPRDRTYEQYF. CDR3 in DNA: TGTGCCAGCTCACCCCGGGACAGGACCTACGAGCAGTACTTC.

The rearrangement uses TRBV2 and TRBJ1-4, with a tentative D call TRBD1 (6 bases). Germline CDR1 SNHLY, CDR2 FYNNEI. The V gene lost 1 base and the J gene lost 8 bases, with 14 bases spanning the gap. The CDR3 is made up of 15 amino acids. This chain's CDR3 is CASSEDGRGGEKLFF. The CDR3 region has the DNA TGTGCCAGCAGTGAAGACGGCAGGGGAGGGGAAAAACTGTTTTTT.

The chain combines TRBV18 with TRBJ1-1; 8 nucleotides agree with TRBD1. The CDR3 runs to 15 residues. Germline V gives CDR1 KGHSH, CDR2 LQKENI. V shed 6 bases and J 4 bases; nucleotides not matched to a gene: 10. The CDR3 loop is CASSPGQGRGTEAFF. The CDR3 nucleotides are TGTGCCAGCTCCCCCGGACAGGGACGGGGCACTGAAGCTTTCTTT.

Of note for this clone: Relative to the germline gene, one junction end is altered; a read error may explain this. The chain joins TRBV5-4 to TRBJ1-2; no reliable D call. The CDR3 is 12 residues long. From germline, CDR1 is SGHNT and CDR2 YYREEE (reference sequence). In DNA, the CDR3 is TGTGCCAGCAGCTCGGATAACTATGGCTACCCCTTC. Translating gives CASSSDNYGYPF.

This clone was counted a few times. CDR3 protein: CASSPKRGDRGLSGANVLTF. The CDR3 nucleotides read TGTGCCAGCAGCCCCAAGAGGGGGGACAGGGGGCTTTCAGGGGCCAACGTCCTGACTTTC. The gene calls are TRBV9 and TRBJ2-6, with 12 bases fitting TRBD1. The germline CDR1 and CDR2 sequences are SGDLS and YYNGEE. V was clipped by 4 bases and J by 4 bases; unmatched bases: 15. The CDR3 runs 20 residues.

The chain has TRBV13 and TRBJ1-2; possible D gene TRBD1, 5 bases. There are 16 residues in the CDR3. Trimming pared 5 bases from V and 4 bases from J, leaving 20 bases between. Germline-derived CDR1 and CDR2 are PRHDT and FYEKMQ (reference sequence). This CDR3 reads CASSPGHAKLVYGYTF. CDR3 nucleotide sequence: TGTGCCAGCAGCCCCGGACACGCGAAGCTTGTCTATGGCTACACCTTC.

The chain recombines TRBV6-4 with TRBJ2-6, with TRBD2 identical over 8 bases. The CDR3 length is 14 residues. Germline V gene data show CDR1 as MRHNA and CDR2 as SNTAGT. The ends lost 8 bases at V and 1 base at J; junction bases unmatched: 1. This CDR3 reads CASASGSGANVLTF. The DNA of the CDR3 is TGTGCCAGCGCTAGCGGGTCTGGGGCCAACGTCCTGACTTTC.

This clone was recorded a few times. The CDR3 coding sequence is TGTGCCAGCAGCGGGGGGGACAGGGAGAACAATGAGCAGTTCTTC. This sequence encodes CASSGGDRENNEQFF. The chain employs TRBV9 and TRBJ2-1, with 9 positions matching TRBD1. This CDR3 region has 15 residues. Germline V gene lookup returns CDR1 SGDLS and CDR2 YYNGEE. The V gene end was trimmed by 3 bases and the J gene end by 5 bases; junction bases not matched to a gene: 6.

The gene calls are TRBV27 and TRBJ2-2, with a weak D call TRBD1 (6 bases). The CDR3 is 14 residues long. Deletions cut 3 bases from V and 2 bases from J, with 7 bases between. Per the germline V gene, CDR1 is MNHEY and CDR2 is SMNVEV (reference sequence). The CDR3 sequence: CASSLGQNTGELFF. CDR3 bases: TGTGCCAGCAGTTTGGGACAAAACACCGGGGAGCTGTTTTTT.

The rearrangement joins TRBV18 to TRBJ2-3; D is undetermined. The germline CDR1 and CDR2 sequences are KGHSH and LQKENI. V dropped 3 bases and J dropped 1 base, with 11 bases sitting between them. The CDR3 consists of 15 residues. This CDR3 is CASSPSGGGTDTQYF. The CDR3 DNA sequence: TGTGCCAGCTCACCCTCCGGCGGCGGCACAGATACGCAGTATTTT.

The CDR3 DNA follows: TGTGCCAGCAGCTTAGCGCTCCCGGGTAGCTATGGCTACACCTTC. Residues: CASSLALPGSYGYTF. The rearrangement uses TRBV7-9 and TRBJ1-2; the D is unclear. The CDR3 runs 15 residues. Trimming removed 0 bases from V and 4 bases from J, with 12 bases in between. Per germline, CDR1 SEHNR and CDR2 FQNEAQ (reference sequence).

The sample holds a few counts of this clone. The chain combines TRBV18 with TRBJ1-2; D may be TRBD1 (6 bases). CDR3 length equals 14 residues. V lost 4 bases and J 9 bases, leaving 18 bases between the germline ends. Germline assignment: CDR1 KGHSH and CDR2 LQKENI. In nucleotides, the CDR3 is TGTGCCAGCTCACAATCGGACAGCGTACGCCGCTACACCTTC. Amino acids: CASSQSDSVRRYTF. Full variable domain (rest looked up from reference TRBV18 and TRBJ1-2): NAGVMQNPRHLVRRRGQEARLRCSPMKGHSHVYWYRQLPEEGLKFMVYLQKENIIDESGMPKERFSAEFPKEGPSILRIQQVVRGDSAAYFCASSQSDSVRRYTFGSGTRLTVV.

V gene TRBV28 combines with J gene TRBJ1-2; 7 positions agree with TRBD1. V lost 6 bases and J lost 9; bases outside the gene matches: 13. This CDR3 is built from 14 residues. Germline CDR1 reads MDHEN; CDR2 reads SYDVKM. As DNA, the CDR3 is TGTGCCAGCAGCCGTGGACAGGAGAGGGAAAGCTACACCTTC. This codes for CASSRGQERESYTF.

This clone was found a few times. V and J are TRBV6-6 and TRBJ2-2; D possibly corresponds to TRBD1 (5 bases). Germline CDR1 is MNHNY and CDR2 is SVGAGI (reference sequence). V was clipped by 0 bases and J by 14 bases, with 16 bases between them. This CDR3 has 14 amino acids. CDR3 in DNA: TGTGCCAGCAGTTACTCGACAGCAACCCCCGAACTGTTTTTT. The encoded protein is CASSYSTATPELFF.